This is a list of T cell receptor beta chains from one sample in a study of human T cells and chemical hapten exposure. MiXCR, run by TCRdb on the RACE reads, gives a single entry per CDR3 protein. This table holds about 300,000 distinct CDR3 sequences, approximately 5% found once. The sample was whole blood, taken in connection with sensitization to the hapten diphenylcyclopropenone (DPC). The receptors here all came from a woman aged 18-29 years with alopecia areata. Some clones in this sample may be carry-over from other donors' samples. The CDR3 runs from the conserved cysteine through the conserved F or W. A D gene is named only where the DNA matches it firmly. Some rows have no size entry. The others give once, few or many, or a class for an expanded clone.

clone_size: -
v_call: TRBV2
d_call: -
j_call: TRBJ2-7
cdr3_aa: CASSAWARAENYEQYF
cdr3_nt: TGTGCCAGCAGCGCATGGGCCCGGGCGGAGAACTACGAGCAGTACTTC

clone_size: few
v_call: TRBV4-1
d_call: -
j_call: TRBJ2-5
cdr3_aa: CASSQGPQETQYF
cdr3_nt: TGCGCCAGCAGCCAAGGACCTCAAGAGACCCAGTACTTC

clone_size: few
v_call: TRBV27
d_call: TRBD1
j_call: TRBJ2-7
cdr3_aa: CASSSALGTGVYEQYF
cdr3_nt: TGTGCCAGCAGTTCAGCCCTCGGGACAGGGGTCTACGAGCAGTACTTC

clone_size: many
v_call: TRBV4-3
d_call: -
j_call: TRBJ1-2
cdr3_aa: CASSRESGEPYGYTF
cdr3_nt: TGCGCCAGCAGCCGAGAATCAGGGGAACCTTATGGCTACACCTTC

clone_size: -
v_call: TRBV7-8
d_call: -
j_call: TRBJ2-1
cdr3_aa: CASSLVDSETRFF
cdr3_nt: TGTGCCAGCAGCTTAGTGGACTCCGAGACCCGGTTCTTC

clone_size: many
v_call: TRBV12-3/TRBV12-4
d_call: -
j_call: TRBJ2-7
cdr3_aa: CASASWGVTYEQYF
cdr3_nt: TGTGCCAGCGCCTCCTGGGGGGTAACCTACGAGCAGTACTTC

clone_size: -
v_call: TRBV3-1
d_call: -
j_call: TRBJ1-1
cdr3_aa: CASSQDIRRANTEAFF
cdr3_nt: TGTGCCAGCAGCCAAGATATCCGGAGGGCTAACACTGAAGCTTTCTTT

clone_size: -
v_call: TRBV6-2/TRBV6-3
d_call: TRBD1
j_call: TRBJ2-5
cdr3_aa: CASSQQGAGETQYF
cdr3_nt: TGTGCCAGCAGTCAACAGGGGGCTGGGGAGACCCAGTACTTC

clone_size: -
v_call: TRBV10-3
d_call: -
j_call: TRBJ1-6
cdr3_aa: CAIKQNRAQYSPLHF
cdr3_nt: TGTGCCATCAAGCAAAACAGGGCCCAGTATTCACCCCTCCACTTT

clone_size: many
v_call: TRBV9
d_call: TRBD1
j_call: TRBJ2-1
cdr3_aa: CASSPGQGAGNEQFF
cdr3_nt: TGTGCCAGCAGCCCCGGACAGGGGGCAGGGAATGAGCAGTTCTTC

clone_size: few
v_call: TRBV4-1
d_call: -
j_call: TRBJ2-2
cdr3_aa: CASSAPQGRGNTGELFF
cdr3_nt: TGCGCCAGCAGCGCTCCACAGGGACGAGGAAACACCGGGGAGCTGTTTTTT

clone_size: -
v_call: TRBV11-2
d_call: -
j_call: TRBJ2-5
cdr3_aa: CASSLEGGTQYF
cdr3_nt: TGTGCCAGCAGCTTAGAAGGGGGGACCCAGTACTTC

clone_size: few
v_call: TRBV7-2
d_call: -
j_call: TRBJ2-3
cdr3_aa: CASSLRAGNTDTQYF
cdr3_nt: TGTGCCAGCAGCTTACGGGCGGGGAACACAGATACGCAGTATTTT

clone_size: -
v_call: TRBV29-1
d_call: -
j_call: TRBJ2-1
cdr3_aa: CSVGLFLNVDNEQFF
cdr3_nt: TGCAGCGTTGGTCTATTTTTAAACGTCGACAATGAGCAGTTCTTC

clone_size: -
v_call: TRBV5-4
d_call: TRBD1
j_call: TRBJ2-5
cdr3_aa: CASSQRDSQETQYF
cdr3_nt: TGTGCCAGCAGCCAACGGGACAGCCAAGAGACCCAGTACTTC

clone_size: few
v_call: TRBV6-2/TRBV6-3
d_call: -
j_call: TRBJ2-5
cdr3_aa: CASSYSRATPHQETQYF
cdr3_nt: TGTGCCAGCAGTTACTCGCGCGCGACCCCCCATCAGGAGACCCAGTACTTC

clone_size: -
v_call: TRBV6-6
d_call: -
j_call: TRBJ1-4
cdr3_aa: CASSWVNEKLFF
cdr3_nt: TGTGCCAGCAGTTGGGTTAATGAAAAACTGTTTTTT

clone_size: few
v_call: TRBV12-3/TRBV12-4
d_call: TRBD2
j_call: TRBJ2-7
cdr3_aa: CASSHPWGGINEQYF
cdr3_nt: TGTGCCAGCAGTCACCCTTGGGGGGGGATTAACGAGCAGTACTTC

clone_size: many
v_call: TRBV12-5
d_call: -
j_call: TRBJ2-5
cdr3_aa: CASGLAPRKHDRDYQETQYF
cdr3_nt: TGTGCTAGTGGTTTGGCACCAAGGAAGCACGACCGGGACTACCAAGAGACCCAGTACTTC

clone_size: many
v_call: TRBV6-6
d_call: TRBD1
j_call: TRBJ1-2
cdr3_aa: CASSSQGADYGYTF
cdr3_nt: TGTGCCAGCAGTTCCCAGGGGGCGGACTATGGCTACACCTTC

clone_size: few
v_call: TRBV5-5
d_call: TRBD1
j_call: TRBJ2-2
cdr3_aa: CASSAGPTGFTGELFF
cdr3_nt: TGTGCCAGCAGCGCGGGCCCGACAGGGTTCACCGGGGAGCTGTTTTTT

clone_size: few
v_call: TRBV7-2
d_call: -
j_call: TRBJ2-5
cdr3_aa: CASSLVLQAVGETQYF
cdr3_nt: TGTGCCAGCAGCTTAGTTTTACAGGCTGTCGGCGAGACCCAGTACTTC

clone_size: few
v_call: TRBV25-1
d_call: -
j_call: TRBJ1-1
cdr3_aa: CASRGRGYTEAFF
cdr3_nt: TGTGCCAGCAGAGGCAGGGGTTATACTGAAGCTTTCTTT

clone_size: many
v_call: TRBV4-3
d_call: -
j_call: TRBJ2-3
cdr3_aa: CASSQGLATDTQYF
cdr3_nt: TGCGCCAGCAGCCAAGGGCTAGCGACAGATACGCAGTATTTT

clone_size: -
v_call: TRBV11-1
d_call: -
j_call: TRBJ2-7
cdr3_aa: CASSFGQAGYEQYF
cdr3_nt: TGTGCCAGCAGCTTTGGGCAGGCCGGCTACGAGCAGTACTTC

clone_size: many
v_call: TRBV5-1
d_call: TRBD2
j_call: TRBJ2-1
cdr3_aa: CASNLERGNNEQFF
cdr3_nt: TGCGCCAGCAATCTAGAGCGGGGAAACAATGAGCAGTTCTTC

clone_size: -
v_call: TRBV6-1
d_call: -
j_call: TRBJ1-5
cdr3_aa: CASSAREGNQPQHF
cdr3_nt: TGTGCCAGCAGTGCTCGAGAGGGCAACCAGCCCCAGCATTTT

clone_size: many
v_call: TRBV12-3/TRBV12-4
d_call: TRBD1
j_call: TRBJ1-6
cdr3_aa: CASSVGQGRPLHF
cdr3_nt: TGTGCCAGCAGTGTCGGACAGGGGCGGCCCCTCCACTTT

clone_size: many
v_call: TRBV28
d_call: -
j_call: TRBJ2-3
cdr3_aa: CARTGVTDTQYF
cdr3_nt: TGTGCCAGGACGGGGGTCACAGATACGCAGTATTTT

clone_size: -
v_call: TRBV12-3/TRBV12-4
d_call: -
j_call: TRBJ2-5
cdr3_aa: CASSARDRQETQYF
cdr3_nt: TGTGCCAGCAGTGCCAGGGACCGCCAAGAGACCCAGTACTTC

clone_size: many
v_call: TRBV20-1
d_call: -
j_call: TRBJ1-1
cdr3_aa: CSASPGTTEAFF
cdr3_nt: TGCAGTGCTAGCCCTGGGACCACTGAAGCTTTCTTT

clone_size: many
v_call: TRBV6-2/TRBV6-3
d_call: TRBD2
j_call: TRBJ2-1
cdr3_aa: CASSYGGLAGGQDEQFF
cdr3_nt: TGTGCCAGCAGTTACGGGGGCCTAGCGGGGGGGCAGGATGAGCAGTTCTTC

clone_size: few
v_call: TRBV5-1
d_call: -
j_call: TRBJ1-1
cdr3_aa: CASSIEDSQRAFF
cdr3_nt: TGCGCCAGCAGCATAGAAGACAGTCAACGGGCTTTCTTT

clone_size: many
v_call: TRBV29-1
d_call: -
j_call: TRBJ1-1
cdr3_aa: CSVAPRMNTEAFF
cdr3_nt: TGCAGCGTTGCCCCGCGGATGAACACTGAAGCTTTCTTT

clone_size: many
v_call: TRBV3-1
d_call: -
j_call: TRBJ2-2
cdr3_aa: CASSRRGTGELFF
cdr3_nt: TGTGCCAGCAGCCGCAGGGGTACCGGGGAGCTGTTTTTT

clone_size: few
v_call: TRBV27
d_call: -
j_call: TRBJ2-7
cdr3_aa: CASSAGISGYEQYF
cdr3_nt: TGTGCCAGCAGTGCCGGCATTTCGGGTTACGAGCAGTACTTC

clone_size: many
v_call: TRBV12-3/TRBV12-4
d_call: -
j_call: TRBJ2-4
cdr3_aa: CASSLLAKNIQYF
cdr3_nt: TGTGCCAGCAGTTTGCTAGCCAAAAACATTCAGTACTTC

clone_size: -
v_call: TRBV12-3/TRBV12-4
d_call: TRBD1
j_call: TRBJ1-2
cdr3_aa: CASSLGQATNYGYTF
cdr3_nt: TGTGCCAGCAGTCTCGGACAGGCCACTAACTATGGCTACACCTTC

clone_size: many
v_call: TRBV6-2/TRBV6-3
d_call: -
j_call: TRBJ1-1
cdr3_aa: CASSYSRLAEAFF
cdr3_nt: TGTGCCAGCAGTTACTCGAGGCTGGCTGAAGCTTTCTTT

clone_size: many
v_call: TRBV12-3/TRBV12-4
d_call: -
j_call: TRBJ2-1
cdr3_aa: CASSFRQDYNEQFF
cdr3_nt: TGTGCCAGCAGTTTCCGTCAAGACTACAATGAGCAGTTCTTC